This record concerns one TCR beta chain sequence. There is no known antigen for this receptor. Nothing much larger sits one base from this clone, and base qualities are not available. Relative to germline, V is missing 8 bases and J is missing 4 bases, with 6 bases of the junction outside any gene match. From its cysteine to its phenylalanine, the CDR3 spans 13 amino acids. Just CDR3 DNA is preserved here, 39 bases in frame from base 1. The germline V gene encodes CDR1 DFQATT and CDR2 SNEGSKA (reference sequence). High-throughput TCR beta sequencing profiled peripheral blood CD8+ and CD4+ T cells from healthy donors, Susac syndrome patients and multiple sclerosis patients. Treatment-naive patients with stable or active relapsing-remitting disease fulfilling revised McDonald criteria were used as multiple sclerosis controls. Bulk CD8+ and CD4+ T cells were purified by magnetic negative isolation, while CD8+ TEMRA cells were enriched using FACS. Blood was collected in EDTA tubes and processed within 24 hours, with PBMCs isolated through density gradient centrifugation. PBMCs intended for TCR sequencing were cryopreserved in liquid nitrogen and thawed later in a water bath at 37 degrees C. A purity of at least 90% was achieved for sorted or isolated CD4+, CD8+ and CD8+ TEMRA cells.

This record comes from a study of CD8 T cells in Susac syndrome (dated by TCRdb to the late 2010s). Study-wide context: Whether CD8+ T cell activation and differentiation in Susac syndrome was antigen driven was tested using repertoire sequencing. Overall study results and their limits: The TCR sequencing and HLA analysis was acknowledged to have included a relatively small number of individuals.

RNA was extracted using the RNeasy kit, and about 0.45 to 1 ug of the RNA was reverse transcribed with random hexamers. TCR beta CDR3 regions were amplified with the immunoSEQ multiplex PCR assay covering 54 Vbeta and 13 Jbeta segments. PCR amplification bias was corrected by using a synthetic template baseline for primer optimization and computational correction. Per the original workflow: Only productive sequences were kept, with reads annotated to V, D and J genes according to IMGT and analyzed in immunoSEQ Analyzer. Clonality was computed as one minus Shannon entropy normalized by log2 of the number of productive unique sequences. For each patient and control, public and private clones were evaluated among the 100 most prevalent clones. Susac-specific clones were defined as absent from healthy and MS cohorts, approximately 1,000 published viral clones and other ImmuneACCESS disease sequences. TCRdb trimmed the raw reads at Q25, called clones with MiXCR and kept productive beta chains. Under each unique CDR3 protein, matching rows form one entry showing the most common genes and DNA. Here the V and J calls rest on TCRdb's processing, not on the authors' analysis. Recorded for this sample are some 190,000 distinct CDR3 sequences; almost 96% of them occurred a single time. 0.093% of the sample rests with the top ten.

The sequence was collected from a human donor with multiple sclerosis. The sample taken for sequencing was CD4+ T cells from PBMCs. The chain employs TRBV20-1 and TRBJ2-1, and 9 junction bases match TRBD2. The bases read TGCAGTACCCTAGCGGGGACATACAATGAGCAGTTCTTC. Its protein product is CSTLAGTYNEQFF.